The T cell receptor beta chain under discussion was sequenced for a study of blood T cell repertoires in COVID-19. Study in general: Whether acute or convalescent, the COVID-19 samples came from the United States, Italy and Spain. Sources were T cells, B-cell-depleted T cells, or PBMCs; the material itself was cDNA or gDNA.

V shed 6 bases and J shed 3 bases, with 12 bases lying between them. The CDR3 is made up of 14 amino acids. Germline CDR1 is MGHRA and CDR2 is YSYEKL. Per the study methods: Amplification of reference gene primers was used by the study to estimate nucleated cell counts. Clones were read by immunoSEQ multiplex PCR, and TCRdb kept only the in-frame ones, dropping some. V and J calls and clone size are as listed in that table; D and trimming were resolved from the DNA. The table has 99,000 or so clones, about 89% seen once; the top ten hold more than 14%. This clone is a singleton in its sample. The source is a man aged 50-59 years with acute or convalescent COVID-19. The source material was peripheral blood. The chain joins TRBV4-1 to TRBJ2-4; D possibly corresponds to TRBD2 (5 bases). The CDR3 loop is CASRSTLGKNIQYF. In DNA form, the CDR3 reads TGCGCCAGCAGAAGCACACTAGGCAAAAACATTCAGTACTTC.